Listed here are 8 T cell receptor beta chains from one sample, sequenced in a study of blood T cell repertoires in COVID-19. Libraries were prepared by immunoSEQ multiplex PCR; TCRdb keeps only in-frame clonotypes and omits some of them. The profile shows some 310,000 clones, about 90% of them singletons. The sample consisted of peripheral blood. The receptors were gathered from a woman aged 25 to 45 with COVID-19, enrolled during active disease.

The chain carries TRBV28 and TRBJ1-4; possible D gene TRBD1, 5 bases. The CDR3 is 16 residues long. Germline V gives CDR1 MDHEN, CDR2 SYDVKM. Deletions cut 3 bases from V and 5 bases from J, with 16 bases between. DNA for the CDR3: TGTGCCAGCAGTTTGTATCTATCAGGGTCCAATGAAAAACTGTTTTTT. Protein: CASSLYLSGSNEKLFF. The full variable domain, rest sourced from reference TRBV28 and TRBJ1-4, is DVKVTQSSRYLVKRTGEKVFLECVQDMDHENMFWYRQDPGLGLRLIYFSYDVKMKEKGDIPEGYSVSREKKERFSLILESASTNQTSMYLCASSLYLSGSNEKLFFGSGTQLSVL.

This clone was recorded at least ten times. The chain couples TRBV27 to TRBJ1-1; D gene unclear. The CDR3 is 14 amino acids. CDR1 and CDR2 (germline): MNHEY, SMNVEV (reference sequence). The V gene lost 1 base and the J gene lost 5 bases, with 11 bases spanning the gap. In DNA, the CDR3 is TGTGCCAGCAGTTTATGGTCGGGAAAAACTGAAGCTTTCTTT. It specifies CASSLWSGKTEAFF.

V and J are TRBV6-5 and TRBJ2-1; TRBD2 matches 11 bases. V shed 2 bases, J shed 10 bases, and the junction held 10 bases outside the gene matches. This CDR3 comprises 16 residues. Germline-derived CDR1 and CDR2 are MNHEY and SVGAGI. CDR3 nucleotide sequence: TGTGCCAGCAGTTACCACCTAGCGGGGGGCCCGGGGGAGCAGTTCTTC. Its translation: CASSYHLAGGPGEQFF.

The chain recombines TRBV7-9 with TRBJ2-7, with 9 bases aligning to TRBD2. This CDR3 spans 15 amino acids. Trimming took 4 bases from V and 2 from J; bases not matched to a gene: 6. Per the germline V gene, CDR1 is SEHNR and CDR2 is FQNEAQ (reference sequence). DNA of the CDR3: TGTGCCAGCAGCTCTCAGCGGGAGGTACCCTACGAGCAGTACTTC. Protein: CASSSQREVPYEQYF.

The count of this clone is one. V usage is TRBV30 and J usage is TRBJ2-7; 8 nucleotides match TRBD1. The CDR3 is 14 residues long. Germline lookup yields CDR1 GTSNPN and CDR2 SVGIG (reference sequence). Losses at the gene ends were 0 bases for V and 4 bases for J; bases not matched to a gene: 5. In nucleotides, the CDR3 is TGTGCCTGGAGTGTACCTGGACAGGGTTACGAGCAGTACTTC. Its translation is CAWSVPGQGYEQYF.

The chain has TRBV2 and TRBJ2-3, with D possibly being TRBD2 (5 bases). Germline V gene lookup returns CDR1 SNHLY and CDR2 FYNNEI. V lost 6 bases to trimming and J lost 2 bases, with 18 bases between them. The CDR3 runs to 16 residues. The CDR3 is CASSADMGESTDTQYF. The CDR3 DNA reads TGTGCCAGCAGCGCCGATATGGGAGAGTCCACAGATACGCAGTATTTT.

The V and J genes are TRBV11-2 and TRBJ2-5; 7 nucleotides agree with TRBD1. The germline gives CDR1 SGHAT, CDR2 FQNNGV. The CDR3 runs 14 residues. J gave up 1 base and V 5 bases, and 4 bases lay outside the gene matches. CDR3 coding DNA: TGTGCCAGCAGCCGACGACAGGGCCAAGAGACCCAGTACTTC. Encoded protein: CASSRRQGQETQYF.

The chain recombines TRBV30 with TRBJ1-5; D unclear. V was cut by 5 bases and J by 2 bases, with 7 bases left in between. From germline, CDR1 is GTSNPN and CDR2 SVGIG (reference sequence). This CDR3 spans 12 amino acids. The CDR3 reads CAWGRGNQPQHF. The CDR3 DNA reads as TGTGCCTGGGGGCGGGGCAATCAGCCCCAGCATTTT.